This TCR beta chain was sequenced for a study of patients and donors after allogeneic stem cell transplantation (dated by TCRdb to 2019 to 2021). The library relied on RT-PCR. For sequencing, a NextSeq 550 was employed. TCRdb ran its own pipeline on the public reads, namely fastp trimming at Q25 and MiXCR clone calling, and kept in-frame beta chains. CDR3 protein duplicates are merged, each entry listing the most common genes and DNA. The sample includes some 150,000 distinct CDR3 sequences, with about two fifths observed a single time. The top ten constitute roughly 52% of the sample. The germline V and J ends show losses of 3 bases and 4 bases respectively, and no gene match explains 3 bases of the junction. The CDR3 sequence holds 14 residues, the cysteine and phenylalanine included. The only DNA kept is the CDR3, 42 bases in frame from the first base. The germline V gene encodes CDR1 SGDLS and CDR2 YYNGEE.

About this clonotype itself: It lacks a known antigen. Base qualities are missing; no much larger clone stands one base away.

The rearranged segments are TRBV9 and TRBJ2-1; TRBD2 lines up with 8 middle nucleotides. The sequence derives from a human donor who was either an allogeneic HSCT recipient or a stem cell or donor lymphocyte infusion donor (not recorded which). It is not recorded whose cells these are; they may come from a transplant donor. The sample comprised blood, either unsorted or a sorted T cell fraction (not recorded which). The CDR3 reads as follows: CASSGSGEYNEQFF. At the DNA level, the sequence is TGTGCCAGCAGCGGTAGCGGGGAATACAATGAGCAGTTCTTC.